The 29 T cell receptor beta chains below come from one sample, sequenced in a study of blood T cells in healthy people across ages. Primed by a sample-barcoded 5' primer and a J-beta primer mix, a second PCR proceeded for 7 to 11 cycles. TCRdb itself ran the 5' RACE reads through MiXCR, one entry per CDR3 protein. The sample yields hundreds of thousands of distinct CDR3 sequences, about 30% seen once. Sequenced: blood. Source of these receptors: a woman of 80 years or more in good health.

Many counts were recorded for this clonotype. The chain has TRBV30 and TRBJ1-2; D uncertain. The CDR3 totals 14 residues. Germline V gene data show CDR1 as GTSNPN and CDR2 as SVGIG (reference sequence). Trimming stripped 0 bases from V and 0 bases from J, with 8 bases between. CDR3 loop: CAWSVVETNYGYTF. In DNA form, the CDR3 reads TGTGCCTGGAGTGTAGTAGAGACTAACTATGGCTACACCTTC.

This clonotype was counted at least ten times. The CDR3 region is CASRGTSRTDTQYF. The CDR3 DNA sequence: TGTGCCAGCAGGGGGACTAGCCGCACAGATACGCAGTATTTT. This rearrangement joins TRBV12-3 or TRBV12-4 to TRBJ2-3, with TRBD2 identical over 9 bases. The length of the CDR3 is 14 residues. V shed 6 bases, J shed 1 base, and the junction held 2 bases outside the gene matches.

This rearrangement joins TRBV11-3 to TRBJ2-5; D unclear. The germline V gene encodes CDR1 SGHNT and CDR2 YENEEA. This CDR3 is built from 15 residues. Trimming pared 3 bases from V and 0 bases from J, leaving 11 bases between. Here the CDR3 DNA reads TGTGCCAGCAGCTTGGACCGTCTCAACCAAGAGACCCAGTACTTC. Its protein is CASSLDRLNQETQYF. Variable domain in full (rest from reference TRBV11-3 and TRBJ2-5): EAGVVQSPRYKIIEKKQPVAFWCNPISGHNTLYWYLQNLGQGPELLIRYENEEAVDDSQLPKDRFSAERLKGVDSTLKIQPAELGDSAVYLCASSLDRLNQETQYFGPGTRLLVL.

This clonotype was counted a few times. Since a much larger clone is just one base distant, this may be a read error. V is TRBV12-3 or TRBV12-4 and J is TRBJ2-1, with 7 bases matching TRBD1. This CDR3 comprises 13 residues. The junction had 9 bases not matched to a gene; V was cut back by 6 bases and J by 10 bases. The CDR3 bases are TGTGCCAGCAGGCCGACAGGGTGTGGGGAGCAGTTCTTC. Translating it yields CASRPTGCGEQFF.

The chain uses TRBV6-1 and TRBJ2-7; D not certain. V dropped 1 base and J dropped 0 bases, with 7 bases sitting between them. This CDR3 has 14 residues. Per the germline V gene, CDR1 is MNHNS and CDR2 is SASEGT. The CDR3 sequence: CASSEDASSYEQYF. In DNA, the CDR3 is TGTGCCAGCAGTGAAGATGCGAGCTCCTACGAGCAGTACTTC.

This clonotype was counted ten times or more. The V call is TRBV2, the J call TRBJ2-7; 7 nucleotides align to TRBD1. Per the germline V gene, CDR1 is SNHLY and CDR2 is FYNNEI. Trimming cost V 4 bases and J 7 bases; bases outside gene matches: 7. This CDR3 has 13 residues. CDR3 amino acids: CASSGQGLAEQYF. CDR3 in DNA: TGTGCCAGCAGTGGACAGGGTCTTGCAGAGCAGTACTTC.

In this sample, this clonotype turned up many times. The V call is TRBV29-1, the J call TRBJ1-1; D unclear. V gave up 6 bases and J gave up 1 base, with 9 bases separating them. This CDR3 has 12 residues. Germline CDR1 reads SQVTM; CDR2 reads ANQGSEA. In DNA form, the CDR3 reads TGCAGCGTCGGACGGCAGAACACTGAAGCTTTCTTT. Protein sequence: CSVGRQNTEAFF.

This clonotype occurred many times. V usage is TRBV12-3 or TRBV12-4 and J usage is TRBJ2-5; a possible D gene is TRBD1 (6 bases). This CDR3 has 13 amino acids. V was trimmed by 5 bases and J by 0 bases, leaving 7 bases between them. The chain's CDR3 is CASSDRNQETQYF. CDR3 nucleotides: TGTGCCAGCAGTGACAGGAACCAAGAGACCCAGTACTTC.

As for this clonotype: Mismatch with germline at one junction end may stem from a read error. The chain carries TRBV12-3 or TRBV12-4 and TRBJ2-3, with D tentatively TRBD2 (5 bases). The CDR3 is 15 amino acids. As DNA, the CDR3 is TGTGCCAGCAGTTTCGAGGTAGTGAGGGCAGATGCGCAGTATTTT. Protein: CASSFEVVRADAQYF.

This CDR3 reads CASSYSFGGEAFF. The CDR3 nucleotides read TGTGCCAGCAGTTACTCGTTTGGCGGTGAAGCTTTCTTT. The V and J genes are TRBV6-2 or TRBV6-3 and TRBJ1-1; D is uncertain. Deletions cut 0 bases from V and 7 bases from J, with 9 bases between. There are 13 residues in the CDR3. Germline values: CDR1 MNHEY, CDR2 SVGEGT.

Comments on this clonotype: A read error may account for a junction end that differs from germline. The chain combines TRBV6-6 with TRBJ1-3; weak D call: TRBD1 (5 bases). The CDR3 consists of 16 residues. Germline CDR1 reads MNHNY; CDR2 reads SVGAGI (reference sequence). The CDR3 sequence: CASSYSGQGSGNTIYF. The CDR3 region has the DNA TGTGCCAGTAGTTACTCTGGGCAGGGCTCTGGAAACACCATATATTTT.

This clonotype was seen many times. V gene TRBV4-3 combines with J gene TRBJ1-5, with D tentatively TRBD1 (6 bases). The CDR3 sequence is 15 residues long. The V and J ends lost 1 base and 4 bases respectively, with 11 bases between them. The germline CDR1 and CDR2 sequences are LGHNA and YSLEER. The CDR3 DNA sequence: TGCGCCAGCAGCCAAGTTCAGGGGTGGAATCAGCCCCAGCATTTT. Residues: CASSQVQGWNQPQHF.

Concerning this clonotype itself: Being one base from a much bigger clone, this may be a read error. This chain links TRBV12-5 with TRBJ2-7; tentative D call: TRBD2 (6 bases). The ends were cut back, 7 bases at V and 7 bases at J, with 23 bases in the middle. The CDR3 runs to 15 residues. CDR1 is LGHNT, CDR2 FRNRAP, per germline. CDR3 protein: CASAARGQTYNEQYF. The CDR3 nucleotides are TGTGCTAGTGCCGCGCGGGGTCAGACCTACAATGAGCAGTACTTC.

This clonotype has only a few counts. V and J are TRBV10-1 and TRBJ2-3, with 7 positions matching TRBD1. Germline CDR1 reads WNHNN; CDR2 reads SYGVQD (reference sequence). V shed 3 bases and J 3 bases; nucleotides not matched to a gene: 6. This CDR3 contains 15 residues. CDR3: CASSEHRGATDTQYF. CDR3 coding DNA: TGCGCCAGCAGTGAACACAGGGGAGCGACAGATACGCAGTATTTT.

This chain joins TRBV6-1 and TRBJ2-7; possible D gene TRBD1, 5 bases. Trimming removed 0 bases at V and 3 bases at J, with 9 bases between. CDR3 length: 14 amino acids. Germline CDR1 MNHNS, CDR2 SASEGT. In DNA form, the CDR3 reads TGTGCCAGCAGTGAAGCACCCGACAGCTACGAGCAGTACTTC. As protein: CASSEAPDSYEQYF.

This clonotype appeared a few times. At one end, the junction sequence differs from germline, possibly due to a read error. The chain couples TRBV9 to TRBJ1-2; D might be TRBD1 (5 bases). The CDR3 is 13 amino acids. Germline V CDR1 and CDR2: SGDLS, YYNGEE. CDR3 sequence reads: CASSVSGGYGYTF. The CDR3 coding sequence is TGTGCCAGTAGCGTAAGCGGGGGCTATGGCTACACCTTC.

With regard to this clonotype: This CDR3 is missing its conserved last phenylalanine or tryptophan, likely due to a read error. The V gene is TRBV27, the J gene TRBJ2-3, with 9 positions matching TRBD1. The CDR3 sequence is 14 residues long. J lost 0 bases, V lost 6 bases, and 1 base had no gene match. Per the germline V gene, CDR1 is MNHEY and CDR2 is SMNVEV (reference sequence). This CDR3 reads CASRGTGSTDTQYL. The DNA for the CDR3 is TGTGCCAGCAGGGGGACAGGGAGCACAGATACGCAGTATTTG.

This sequence joins TRBV14 and TRBJ1-1; D may be TRBD1 (5 bases). Trimming took off 4 bases at V and 8 bases at J, with 20 bases between the two ends. CDR3 size: 15 residues. Looked up from germline, CDR1 is SGHDN and CDR2 is FVKESK. Here the CDR3 reads CASSRTNRDGLEAFF. As DNA, the CDR3 is TGTGCCAGCAGCCGAACCAACCGGGACGGTCTAGAAGCTTTCTTT.

This clonotype showed up many times. The rearrangement links TRBV6-2 or TRBV6-3 to TRBJ2-7; 9 bases map to TRBD2. CDR3 length: 14 amino acids. Germline-derived CDR1 and CDR2 are MNHEY and SVGEGT. The V gene end was trimmed by 6 bases and the J gene end by 4 bases; junction bases not matched to a gene: 7. CDR3 sequence reads: CASRSSGGVYEQYF. The CDR3 nucleotides read TGTGCCAGCAGAAGTAGCGGGGGAGTTTACGAGCAGTACTTC.

This clonotype showed up many times. This may arise from a read error, as a much more abundant clone is one base away. The chain employs TRBV12-3 or TRBV12-4 and TRBJ2-7; D uncertain. CDR3 length: 13 amino acids. V lost 5 bases and J 5 bases, leaving 13 bases between the germline ends. This CDR3 reads CASSIGYWDEQYF. The DNA of the CDR3 is TGTGCCAGCAGTATAGGGTATTGGGACGAGCAGTACTTC.

This sequence joins TRBV20-1 and TRBJ1-5; D gene unclear. CDR3 length equals 13 residues. Per germline, CDR1 DFQATT and CDR2 SNEGSKA (reference sequence). Trimming stripped 3 bases from V and 3 bases from J, with 9 bases between. For the CDR3, the DNA is TGCAGTGCTAGGGGGTCTGCCAATCAGCCCCAGCATTTT. This gives the protein CSARGSANQPQHF.

This clonotype was detected only a few times. This chain connects TRBV28 to TRBJ1-2; a possible D gene is TRBD1 (5 bases). The CDR3 loop spans 14 amino acids. V lost 4 bases and J lost 4, with 13 bases in between. The germline CDR1 and CDR2 sequences are MDHEN and SYDVKM. The CDR3 DNA reads as TGTGCCAGCAGTTCTTGGCAGGGCGCCTATGGCTACACCTTC. Residues: CASSSWQGAYGYTF.

This clonotype has ten or more counts. The chain carries TRBV24-1 and TRBJ2-1; D is uncertain. Per the germline V gene, CDR1 is KGHDR and CDR2 is SFDVKD. The CDR3 has 12 residues. Between the trimmed V and J ends, which lost 6 bases and 10 bases, there was a span of 12 bases. CDR3 in DNA: TGTGCCACCAGTCATGAGTTCGGGGAGCAGTTCTTC. The encoded protein is CATSHEFGEQFF.

This clonotype was observed a few times. The V and J genes are TRBV11-3 and TRBJ2-2; TRBD2 agrees at 8 bases. This CDR3 is 16 amino acids long. Germline CDR1 and CDR2: SGHNT and YENEEA. The J segment lost 0 bases and the V segment lost 2 bases, leaving 2 bases of the junction unmatched. DNA of the CDR3: TGTGCCAGCAGCTTAATTAGCGGGGCGAACACCGGGGAGCTGTTTTTT. Encoded protein: CASSLISGANTGELFF.

Comments on this clonotype: Being one base from a much bigger clone, this may be a read error. The chain has TRBV3-1 and TRBJ2-1; no clear D gene. Germline-derived CDR1 and CDR2 are LGHDT and YNNKEL (reference sequence). The CDR3 covers 15 residues. The CDR3 protein is CASSPRTQTYNEQVF. The CDR3 DNA is TGTGCCAGCAGCCCTCGTACCCAAACATACAATGAGCAGGTCTTC.

This clonotype was counted many times. V and J are TRBV12-3 or TRBV12-4 and TRBJ1-2; no firm D call. The CDR3 totals 13 residues. V was trimmed by 4 bases and J by 0 bases, leaving 6 bases between them. CDR3 region: CASSSRPNYGYTF. The CDR3 DNA is TGTGCCAGCAGTTCTCGACCTAACTATGGCTACACCTTC.

This clonotype has just a few counts. This chain connects TRBV18 to TRBJ2-2; no reliable D call. Germline V lookup: CDR1 KGHSH, CDR2 LQKENI. This CDR3 contains 15 residues. V was shortened by 3 bases and J by 4 bases, with 12 bases between the two germline ends. CDR3 amino acids: CASSPSDGGTGELFF. The CDR3 region has the DNA TGTGCCAGCTCACCCTCGGATGGTGGCACCGGGGAGCTGTTTTTT.

Concerning this clonotype itself: One base away lies a much larger clone, so this may be a sequencing read error. This chain links TRBV20-1 with TRBJ2-7; D might be TRBD1 (6 bases). This CDR3 has 13 residues. Germline CDR1 and CDR2: DFQATT and SNEGSKA (reference sequence). For the CDR3, the DNA is TGCAGTGCTAGATTTGCAGGGGTCTACGAGCGGTACTTC. Its protein product is CSARFAGVYERYF.

There are a few counts of this clonotype. This sequence may be a read error, since a much larger clone differs from it by one base. V gene TRBV9 combines with J gene TRBJ2-1, with D unclear. Germline lookup yields CDR1 SGDLS and CDR2 YYNGEE. The CDR3 has 16 amino acids. CDR3 coding DNA: TGTGCCAGCAGCTCCCAAATTTTGGGCTCCTACAATGAGCAGGTCTTC. This gives the protein CASSSQILGSYNEQVF.